Each of the 2 T cell receptor beta chains below was sequenced from the same sample in a study of blood T cell repertoires in COVID-19. The method was immunoSEQ multiplex PCR; TCRdb's version includes in-frame clones alone and lacks a portion of them. The sample lists 37,000 or so clones, around 84% occurring once. The sample consisted of peripheral blood. These receptors were collected from a man between 65 and 85 years old with acute or convalescent COVID-19.

The gene calls are TRBV6-1 and TRBJ1-3, with no clear D. CDR3 length equals 14 residues. Germline lookup yields CDR1 MNHNS and CDR2 SASEGT. V was cut by 3 bases and J by 4 bases, with 10 bases left in between. The CDR3 spells CASSDVVRGNTIYF. The CDR3 nucleotides are TGTGCCAGCAGTGATGTGGTTCGGGGAAACACCATATATTTT.

V and J are TRBV29-1 and TRBJ2-1; TRBD2 is a possible D gene (5 bases). V was trimmed by 4 bases and J by 8 bases, leaving 18 bases between them. Germline CDR1 reads SQVTM; CDR2 reads ANQGSEA. CDR3 length: 14 residues. In DNA form, the CDR3 reads TGCAGCGTTGTAGAGAGGAGGCTGTCTGATGAGCAGTTCTTC. It specifies CSVVERRLSDEQFF.